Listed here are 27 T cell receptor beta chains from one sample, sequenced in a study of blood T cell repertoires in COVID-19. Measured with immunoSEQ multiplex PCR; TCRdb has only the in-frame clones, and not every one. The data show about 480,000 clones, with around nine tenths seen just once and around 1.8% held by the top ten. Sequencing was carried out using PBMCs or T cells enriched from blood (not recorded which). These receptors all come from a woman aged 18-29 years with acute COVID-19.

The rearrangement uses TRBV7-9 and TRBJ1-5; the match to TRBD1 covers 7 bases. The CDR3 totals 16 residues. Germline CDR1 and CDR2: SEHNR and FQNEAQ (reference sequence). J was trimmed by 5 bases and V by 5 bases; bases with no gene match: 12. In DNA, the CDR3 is TGTGCCAGCAGCCCCTCCGGACAGGTCCGAGATCAGCCCCAGCATTTT. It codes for CASSPSGQVRDQPQHF.

CDR3 in amino acids: CASSSRGRKGNTIYF. CDR3 DNA sequence: TGTGCCAGCAGCTCCAGGGGGCGTAAAGGAAACACCATATATTTT. The chain uses TRBV5-4 and TRBJ1-3, with 8 bases matching TRBD1. CDR3 length: 15 amino acids. Germline trimming cut 3 bases from V and 4 bases from J; bases unmatched to any gene: 6. Germline V gene sequence: CDR1 SGHNT, CDR2 YYREEE (reference sequence).

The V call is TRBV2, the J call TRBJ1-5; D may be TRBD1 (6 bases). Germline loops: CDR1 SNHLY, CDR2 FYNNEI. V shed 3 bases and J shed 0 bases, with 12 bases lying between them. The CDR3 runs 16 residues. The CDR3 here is CASSELGTNSNQPQHF. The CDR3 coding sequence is TGTGCCAGCAGTGAGCTTGGGACAAATAGCAATCAGCCCCAGCATTTT. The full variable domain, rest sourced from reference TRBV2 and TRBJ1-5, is EPEVTQTPSHQVTQMGQEVILRCVPISNHLYFYWYRQILGQKVEFLVSFYNNEISEKSEIFDDQFSVERPDGSNFTLKIRSTKLEDSAMYFCASSELGTNSNQPQHFGDGTRLSIL.

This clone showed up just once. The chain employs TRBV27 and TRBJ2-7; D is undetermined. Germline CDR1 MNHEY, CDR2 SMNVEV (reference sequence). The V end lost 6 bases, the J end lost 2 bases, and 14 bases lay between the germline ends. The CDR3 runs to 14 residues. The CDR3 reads CASRESAPPYEQYF. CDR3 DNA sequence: TGTGCCAGCAGGGAGTCCGCGCCCCCCTACGAGCAGTACTTC.

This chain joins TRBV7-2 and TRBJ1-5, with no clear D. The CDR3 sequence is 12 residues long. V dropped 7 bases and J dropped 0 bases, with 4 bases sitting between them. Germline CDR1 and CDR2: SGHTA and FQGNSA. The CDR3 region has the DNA TGTGCCAGCACCATTAGCAATCAGCCCCAGCATTTT. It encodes CASTISNQPQHF.

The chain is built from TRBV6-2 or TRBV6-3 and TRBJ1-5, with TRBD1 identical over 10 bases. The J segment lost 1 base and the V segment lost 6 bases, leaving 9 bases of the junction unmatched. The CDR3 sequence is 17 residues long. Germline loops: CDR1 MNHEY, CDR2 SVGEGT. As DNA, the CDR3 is TGTGCCAGCAGCTGGGACAGGGGTCCTTTAAGCAATCAGCCCCAGCATTTT. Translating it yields CASSWDRGPLSNQPQHF.

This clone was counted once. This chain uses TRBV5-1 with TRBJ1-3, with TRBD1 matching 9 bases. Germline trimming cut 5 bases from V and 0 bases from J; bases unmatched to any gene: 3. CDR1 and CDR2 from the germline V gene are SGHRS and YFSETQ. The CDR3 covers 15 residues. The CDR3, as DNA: TGCGCCAGCAGGGGACAGGGCCTCTCTGGAAACACCATATATTTT. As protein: CASRGQGLSGNTIYF.

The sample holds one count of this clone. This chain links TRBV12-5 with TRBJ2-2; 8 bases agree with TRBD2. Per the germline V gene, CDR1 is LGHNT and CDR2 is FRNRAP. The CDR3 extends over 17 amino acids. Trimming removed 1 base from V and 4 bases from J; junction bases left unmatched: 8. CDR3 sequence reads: CASGLGLAGKVTGELFF. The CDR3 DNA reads TGTGCTAGTGGTTTGGGTCTAGCGGGCAAGGTCACCGGGGAGCTGTTTTTT.

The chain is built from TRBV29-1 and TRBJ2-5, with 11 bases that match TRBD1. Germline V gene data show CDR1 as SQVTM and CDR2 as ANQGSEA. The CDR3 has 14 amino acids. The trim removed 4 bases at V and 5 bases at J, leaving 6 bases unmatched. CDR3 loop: CSVAGQGAGETQYF. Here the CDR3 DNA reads TGCAGCGTTGCTGGACAGGGGGCAGGGGAGACCCAGTACTTC.

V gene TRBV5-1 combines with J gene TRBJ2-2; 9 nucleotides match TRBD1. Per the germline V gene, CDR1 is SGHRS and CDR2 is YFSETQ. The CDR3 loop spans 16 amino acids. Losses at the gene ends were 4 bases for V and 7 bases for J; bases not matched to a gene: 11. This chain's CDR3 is CASSNHRGQGIGELFF. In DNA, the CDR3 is TGCGCCAGCAGCAACCACCGGGGACAGGGAATCGGGGAGCTGTTTTTT. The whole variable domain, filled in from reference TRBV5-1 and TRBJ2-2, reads KAGVTQTPRYLIKTRGQQVTLSCSPISGHRSVSWYQQTPGQGLQFLFEYFSETQRNKGNFPGRFSGRQFSNSRSEMNVSTLELGDSALYLCASSNHRGQGIGELFFGEGSRLTVL.

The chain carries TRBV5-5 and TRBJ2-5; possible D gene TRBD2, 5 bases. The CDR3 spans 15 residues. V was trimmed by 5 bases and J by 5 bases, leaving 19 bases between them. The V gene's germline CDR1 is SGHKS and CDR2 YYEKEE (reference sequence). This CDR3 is CASRKEAVRQETQYF. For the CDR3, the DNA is TGTGCCAGCAGGAAGGAGGCGGTTCGTCAGGAGACCCAGTACTTC.

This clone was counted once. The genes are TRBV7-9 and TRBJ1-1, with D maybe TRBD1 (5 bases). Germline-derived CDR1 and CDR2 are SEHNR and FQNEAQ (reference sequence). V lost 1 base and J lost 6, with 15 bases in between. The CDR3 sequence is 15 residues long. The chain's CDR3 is CASSLDGGRDAEAFF. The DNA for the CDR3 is TGTGCCAGCAGCTTAGACGGGGGACGGGACGCTGAAGCTTTCTTT.

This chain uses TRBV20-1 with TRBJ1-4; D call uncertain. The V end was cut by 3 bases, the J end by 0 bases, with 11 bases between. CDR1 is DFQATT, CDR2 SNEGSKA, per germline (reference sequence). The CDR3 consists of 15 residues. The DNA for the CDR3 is TGCAGTGCTAGTAGTGGAGTCGCAACTAATGAAAAACTGTTTTTT. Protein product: CSASSGVATNEKLFF.

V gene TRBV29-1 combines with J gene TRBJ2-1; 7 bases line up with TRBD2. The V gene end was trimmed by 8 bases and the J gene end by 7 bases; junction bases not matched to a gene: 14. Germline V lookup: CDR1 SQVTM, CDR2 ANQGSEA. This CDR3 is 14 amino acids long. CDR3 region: CSFLWGGSGNEQFF. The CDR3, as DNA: TGCAGCTTCCTCTGGGGCGGGAGCGGGAATGAGCAGTTCTTC.

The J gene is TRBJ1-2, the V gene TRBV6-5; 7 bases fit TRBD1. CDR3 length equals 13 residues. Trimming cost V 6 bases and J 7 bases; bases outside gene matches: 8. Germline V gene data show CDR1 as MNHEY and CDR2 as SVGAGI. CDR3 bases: TGTGCCAGCAGAAACAACAGGGGAGGTGGCTACACCTTC. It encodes CASRNNRGGGYTF.

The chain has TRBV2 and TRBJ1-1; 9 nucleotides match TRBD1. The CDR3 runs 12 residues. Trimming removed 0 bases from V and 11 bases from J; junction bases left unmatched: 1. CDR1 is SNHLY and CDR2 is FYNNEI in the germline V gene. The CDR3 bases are TGTGCCAGCAGTGAAGCGGGGACAGGGGCTTTCTTT. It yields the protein CASSEAGTGAFF.

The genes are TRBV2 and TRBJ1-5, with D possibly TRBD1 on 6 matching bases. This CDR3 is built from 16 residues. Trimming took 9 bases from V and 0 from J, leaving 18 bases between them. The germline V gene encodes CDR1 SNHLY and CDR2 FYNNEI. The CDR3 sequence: CASKPPRGGSNQPQHF. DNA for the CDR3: TGTGCCAGTAAACCGCCCCGAGGGGGTAGCAATCAGCCCCAGCATTTT. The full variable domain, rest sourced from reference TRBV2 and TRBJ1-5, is EPEVTQTPSHQVTQMGQEVILRCVPISNHLYFYWYRQILGQKVEFLVSFYNNEISEKSEIFDDQFSVERPDGSNFTLKIRSTKLEDSAMYFCASKPPRGGSNQPQHFGDGTRLSIL.

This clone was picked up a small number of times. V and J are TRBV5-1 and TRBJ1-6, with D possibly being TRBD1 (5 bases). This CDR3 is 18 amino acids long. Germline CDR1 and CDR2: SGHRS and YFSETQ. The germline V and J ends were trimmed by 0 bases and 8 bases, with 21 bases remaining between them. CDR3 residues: CASSLVPAGKSAYSPLHF. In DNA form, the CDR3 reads TGCGCCAGCAGCTTGGTCCCGGCAGGGAAATCAGCGTATTCACCCCTCCACTTT.

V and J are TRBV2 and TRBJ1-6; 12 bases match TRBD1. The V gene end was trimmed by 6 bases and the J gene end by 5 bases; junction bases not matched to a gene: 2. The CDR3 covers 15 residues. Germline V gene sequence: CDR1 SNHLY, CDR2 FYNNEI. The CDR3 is CASRGQGADNSPLHF. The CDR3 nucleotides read TGTGCCAGCAGGGGACAGGGGGCCGATAATTCACCCCTCCACTTT.

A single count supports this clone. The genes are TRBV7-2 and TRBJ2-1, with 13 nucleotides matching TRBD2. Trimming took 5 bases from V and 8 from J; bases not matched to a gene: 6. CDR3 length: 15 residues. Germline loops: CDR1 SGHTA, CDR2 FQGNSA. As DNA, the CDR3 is TGTGCCAGCAGCGTGGGACTAGCGGGATTCGATGAGCAGTTCTTC. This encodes CASSVGLAGFDEQFF.

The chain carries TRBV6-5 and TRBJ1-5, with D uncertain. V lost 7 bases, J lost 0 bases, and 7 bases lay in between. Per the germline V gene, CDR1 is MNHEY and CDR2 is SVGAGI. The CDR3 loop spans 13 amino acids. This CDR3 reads CASKTVSNQPQHF. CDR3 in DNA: TGTGCCAGCAAAACAGTTAGCAATCAGCCCCAGCATTTT.

In nucleotides, the CDR3 is TGTGCCAGCAGTCGGGACAGGGGAATTAGAGGGGAGCTGTTTTTT. It specifies CASSRDRGIRGELFF. V usage is TRBV27 and J usage is TRBJ2-2; 10 bases match TRBD1. The germline V gene has CDR1 MNHEY and CDR2 SMNVEV (reference sequence). Trimming took 5 bases from V and 8 from J; bases not matched to a gene: 8. The CDR3 totals 15 residues.

The CDR3 is CASSQGLASDEQYF. For the CDR3, the DNA is TGCGCCAGCAGCCAGGGACTAGCTAGCGACGAGCAGTACTTC. The chain joins TRBV4-3 to TRBJ2-7, with 9 bases aligning to TRBD2. This CDR3 region has 14 residues. V shed 3 bases, J shed 5 bases, and the junction held 5 bases outside the gene matches. Germline values: CDR1 LGHNA, CDR2 YSLEER.

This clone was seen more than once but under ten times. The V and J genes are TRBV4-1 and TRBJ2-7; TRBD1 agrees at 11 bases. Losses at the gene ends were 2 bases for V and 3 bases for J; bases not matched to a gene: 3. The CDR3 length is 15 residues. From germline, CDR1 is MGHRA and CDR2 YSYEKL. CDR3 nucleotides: TGCGCCAGCAGCCAATGGGGGACAGGGGGCTACGAGCAGTACTTC. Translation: CASSQWGTGGYEQYF.

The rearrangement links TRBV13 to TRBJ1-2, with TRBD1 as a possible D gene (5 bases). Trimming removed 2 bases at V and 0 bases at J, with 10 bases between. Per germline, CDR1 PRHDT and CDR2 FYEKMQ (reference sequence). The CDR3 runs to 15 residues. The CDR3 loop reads CASSLKAQANYGYTF. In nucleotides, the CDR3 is TGTGCCAGCAGCTTAAAGGCACAGGCTAACTATGGCTACACCTTC.

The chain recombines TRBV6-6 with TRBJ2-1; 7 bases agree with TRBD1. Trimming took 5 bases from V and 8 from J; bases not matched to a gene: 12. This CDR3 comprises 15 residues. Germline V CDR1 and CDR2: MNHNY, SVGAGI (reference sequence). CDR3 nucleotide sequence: TGTGCCAGCAGTCATCCCGACAGGGTTGGGGATGAGCAGTTCTTC. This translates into CASSHPDRVGDEQFF.

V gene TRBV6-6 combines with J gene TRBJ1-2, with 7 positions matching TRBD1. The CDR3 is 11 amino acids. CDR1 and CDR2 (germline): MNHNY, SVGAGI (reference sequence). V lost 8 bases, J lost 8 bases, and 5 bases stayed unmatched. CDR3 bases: TGTGCCAGCCTTCAGGGGGTCGGCTACACCTTC. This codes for CASLQGVGYTF.